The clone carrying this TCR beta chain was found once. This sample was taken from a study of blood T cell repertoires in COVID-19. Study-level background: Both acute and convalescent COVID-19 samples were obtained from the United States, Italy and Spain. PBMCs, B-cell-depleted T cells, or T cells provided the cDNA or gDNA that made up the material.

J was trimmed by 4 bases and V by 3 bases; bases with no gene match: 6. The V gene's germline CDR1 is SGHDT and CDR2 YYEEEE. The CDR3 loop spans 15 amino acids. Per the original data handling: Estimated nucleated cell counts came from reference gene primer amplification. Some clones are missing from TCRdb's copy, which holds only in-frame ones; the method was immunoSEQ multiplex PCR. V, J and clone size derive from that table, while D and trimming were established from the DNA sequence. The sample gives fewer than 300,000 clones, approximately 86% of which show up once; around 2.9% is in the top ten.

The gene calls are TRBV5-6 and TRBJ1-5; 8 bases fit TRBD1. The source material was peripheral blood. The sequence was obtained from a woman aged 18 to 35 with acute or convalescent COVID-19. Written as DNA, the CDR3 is TGTGCCAGCAGCTATGGACAGGGACGGAATCAGCCCCAGCATTTT. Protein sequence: CASSYGQGRNQPQHF. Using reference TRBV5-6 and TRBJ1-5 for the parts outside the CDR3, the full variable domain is DAGVTQSPTHLIKTRGQQVTLRCSPKSGHDTVSWYQQALGQGPQFIFQYYEEEERQRGNFPDRFSGHQFPNYSSELNVNALLLGDSALYLCASSYGQGRNQPQHFGDGTRLSIL.